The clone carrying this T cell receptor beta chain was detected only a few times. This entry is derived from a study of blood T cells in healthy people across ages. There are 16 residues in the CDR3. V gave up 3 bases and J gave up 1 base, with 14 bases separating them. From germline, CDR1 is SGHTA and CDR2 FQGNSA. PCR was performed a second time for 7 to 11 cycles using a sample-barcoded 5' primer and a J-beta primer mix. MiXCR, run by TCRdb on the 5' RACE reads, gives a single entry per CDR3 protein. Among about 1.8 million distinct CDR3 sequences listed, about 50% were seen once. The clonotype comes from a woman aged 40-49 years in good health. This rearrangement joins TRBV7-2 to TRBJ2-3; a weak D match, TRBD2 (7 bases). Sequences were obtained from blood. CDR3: CASSLLRGQGTDTQYF. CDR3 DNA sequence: TGTGCCAGCAGCTTGTTGCGGGGGCAAGGCACAGATACGCAGTATTTT.